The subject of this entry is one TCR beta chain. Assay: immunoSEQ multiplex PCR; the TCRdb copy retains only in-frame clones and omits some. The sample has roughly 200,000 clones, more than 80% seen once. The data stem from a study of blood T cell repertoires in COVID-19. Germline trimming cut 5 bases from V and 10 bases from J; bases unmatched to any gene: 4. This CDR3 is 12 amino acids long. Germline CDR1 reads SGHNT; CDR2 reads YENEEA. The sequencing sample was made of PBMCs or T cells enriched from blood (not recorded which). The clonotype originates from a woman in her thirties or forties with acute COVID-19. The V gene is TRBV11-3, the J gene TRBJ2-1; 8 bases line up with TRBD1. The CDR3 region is CASSPRTGEQFF. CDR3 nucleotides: TGTGCCAGCAGCCCGCGGACAGGGGAGCAGTTCTTC.